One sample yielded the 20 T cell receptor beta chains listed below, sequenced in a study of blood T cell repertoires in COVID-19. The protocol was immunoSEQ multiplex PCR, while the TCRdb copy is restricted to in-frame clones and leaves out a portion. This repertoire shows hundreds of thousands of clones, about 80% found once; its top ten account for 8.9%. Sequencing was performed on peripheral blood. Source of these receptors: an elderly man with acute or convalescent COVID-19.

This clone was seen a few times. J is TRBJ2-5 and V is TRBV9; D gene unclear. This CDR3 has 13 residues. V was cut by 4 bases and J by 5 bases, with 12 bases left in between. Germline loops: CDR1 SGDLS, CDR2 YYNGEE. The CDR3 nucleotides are TGTGCCAGCAGCCCCACCCCGAGGGAGACCCAGTACTTC. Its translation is CASSPTPRETQYF.

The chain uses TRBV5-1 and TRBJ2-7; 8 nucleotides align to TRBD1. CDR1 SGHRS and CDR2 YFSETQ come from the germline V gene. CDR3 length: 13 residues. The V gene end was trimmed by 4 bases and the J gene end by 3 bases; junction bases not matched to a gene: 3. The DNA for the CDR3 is TGCGCCAGCAGCAGTGACAGGGGCTACGAGCAGTACTTC. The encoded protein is CASSSDRGYEQYF.

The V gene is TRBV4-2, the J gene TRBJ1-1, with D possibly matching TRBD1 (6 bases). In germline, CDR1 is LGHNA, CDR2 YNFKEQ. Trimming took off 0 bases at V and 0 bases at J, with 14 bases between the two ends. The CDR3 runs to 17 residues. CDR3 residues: CASSQDEGRGMNTEAFF. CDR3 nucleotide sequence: TGTGCCAGCAGCCAAGATGAGGGCAGGGGTATGAACACTGAAGCTTTCTTT.

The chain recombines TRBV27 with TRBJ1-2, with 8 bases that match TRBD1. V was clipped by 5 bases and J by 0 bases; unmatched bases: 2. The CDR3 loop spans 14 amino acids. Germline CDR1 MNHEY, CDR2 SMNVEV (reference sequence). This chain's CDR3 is CASSVGQANYGYTF. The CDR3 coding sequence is TGTGCCAGCAGTGTGGGACAGGCTAACTATGGCTACACCTTC.

The CDR3: CASSPKGQGGRQFF. CDR3 sequence (DNA): TGTGCCAGCTCACCAAAGGGACAGGGAGGGAGGCAGTTCTTC. The chain recombines TRBV18 with TRBJ2-1; TRBD1 matches 9 bases. V lost 2 bases and J lost 12; bases outside the gene matches: 8. Germline V CDR1 and CDR2: KGHSH, LQKENI. The length of the CDR3 is 14 residues. Filled out from reference TRBV18 and TRBJ2-1, the complete variable domain reads NAGVMQNPRHLVRRRGQEARLRCSPMKGHSHVYWYRQLPEEGLKFMVYLQKENIIDESGMPKERFSAEFPKEGPSILRIQQVVRGDSAAYFCASSPKGQGGRQFFGPGTRLTVL.

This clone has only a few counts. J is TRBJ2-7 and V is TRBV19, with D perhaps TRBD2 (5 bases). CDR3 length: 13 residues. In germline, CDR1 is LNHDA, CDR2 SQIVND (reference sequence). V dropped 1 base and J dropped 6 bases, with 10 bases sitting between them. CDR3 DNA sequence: TGTGCCAGTAGTATAGGGACTCTTGGCGAGCAGTACTTC. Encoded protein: CASSIGTLGEQYF.

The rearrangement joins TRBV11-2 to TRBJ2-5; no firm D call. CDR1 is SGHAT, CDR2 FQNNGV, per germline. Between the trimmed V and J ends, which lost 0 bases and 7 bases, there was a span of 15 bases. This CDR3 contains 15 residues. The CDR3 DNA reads TGTGCCAGCAGCTTAGAGAGGCCTCGCGAGGTGACCCAGTACTTC. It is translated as CASSLERPREVTQYF.

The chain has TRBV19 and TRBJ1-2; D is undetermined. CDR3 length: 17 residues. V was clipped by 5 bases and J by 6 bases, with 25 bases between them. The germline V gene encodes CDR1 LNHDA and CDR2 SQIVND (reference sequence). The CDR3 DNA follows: TGTGCCAGTAGTCAACTCCTTTCAGGAAGGCCATCTCATGGCTACACCTTC. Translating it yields CASSQLLSGRPSHGYTF.

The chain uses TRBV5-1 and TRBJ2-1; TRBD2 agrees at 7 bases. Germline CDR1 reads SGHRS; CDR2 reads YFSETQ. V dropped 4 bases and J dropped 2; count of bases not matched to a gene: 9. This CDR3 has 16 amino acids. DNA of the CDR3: TGCGCCAGCAGCCATTCCGGGGGGAGCACCTACAATGAGCAGTTCTTC. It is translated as CASSHSGGSTYNEQFF.

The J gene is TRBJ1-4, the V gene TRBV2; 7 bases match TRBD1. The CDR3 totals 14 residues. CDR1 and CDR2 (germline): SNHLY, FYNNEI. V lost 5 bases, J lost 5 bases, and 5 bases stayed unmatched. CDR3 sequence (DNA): TGTGCCAGCAGTAAACAGGGGATAAATGAAAAACTGTTTTTT. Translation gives CASSKQGINEKLFF.

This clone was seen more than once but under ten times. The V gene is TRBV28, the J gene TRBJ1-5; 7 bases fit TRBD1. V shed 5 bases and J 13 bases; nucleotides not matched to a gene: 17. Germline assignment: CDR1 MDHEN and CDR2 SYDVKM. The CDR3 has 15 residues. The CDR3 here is CASSPFGAGGRGQHF. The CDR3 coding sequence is TGTGCCAGCAGTCCCTTTGGGGCAGGGGGGCGAGGACAGCATTTT. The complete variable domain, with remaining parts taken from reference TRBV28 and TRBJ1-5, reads DVKVTQSSRYLVKRTGEKVFLECVQDMDHENMFWYRQDPGLGLRLIYFSYDVKMKEKGDIPEGYSVSREKKERFSLILESASTNQTSMYLCASSPFGAGGRGQHFGDGTRLSIL.

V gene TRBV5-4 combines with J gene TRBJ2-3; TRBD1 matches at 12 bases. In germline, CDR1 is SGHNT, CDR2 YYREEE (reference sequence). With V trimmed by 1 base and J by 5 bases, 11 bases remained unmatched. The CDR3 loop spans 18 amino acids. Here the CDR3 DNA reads TGTGCCAGCAGCTTGAGGTCATCGGGACAGGGGGCGAAAGATACGCAGTATTTT. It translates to CASSLRSSGQGAKDTQYF.

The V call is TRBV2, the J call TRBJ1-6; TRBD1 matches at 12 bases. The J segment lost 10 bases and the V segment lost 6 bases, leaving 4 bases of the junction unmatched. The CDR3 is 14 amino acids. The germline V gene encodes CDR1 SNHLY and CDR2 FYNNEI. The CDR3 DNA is TGTGCCAGCAGCTGGGACAGGGGGCTCTCACCCCTCCACTTT. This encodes CASSWDRGLSPLHF.

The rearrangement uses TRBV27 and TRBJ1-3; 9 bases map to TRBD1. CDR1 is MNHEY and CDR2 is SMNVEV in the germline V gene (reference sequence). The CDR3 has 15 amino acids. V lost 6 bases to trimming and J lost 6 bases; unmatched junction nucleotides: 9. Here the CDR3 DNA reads TGTGCCAGCAGCCGTAACAGGGGGCTGGAAAACACCATATATTTT. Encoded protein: CASSRNRGLENTIYF.

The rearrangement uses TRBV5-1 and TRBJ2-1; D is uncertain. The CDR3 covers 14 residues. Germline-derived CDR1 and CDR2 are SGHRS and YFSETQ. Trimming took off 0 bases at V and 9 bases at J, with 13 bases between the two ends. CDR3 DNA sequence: TGCGCCAGCAGCTTGGCCGCCGGTTTGCCTGAGCAGTTCTTC. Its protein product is CASSLAAGLPEQFF. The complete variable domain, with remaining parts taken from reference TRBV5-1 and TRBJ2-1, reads KAGVTQTPRYLIKTRGQQVTLSCSPISGHRSVSWYQQTPGQGLQFLFEYFSETQRNKGNFPGRFSGRQFSNSRSEMNVSTLELGDSALYLCASSLAAGLPEQFFGPGTRLTVL.

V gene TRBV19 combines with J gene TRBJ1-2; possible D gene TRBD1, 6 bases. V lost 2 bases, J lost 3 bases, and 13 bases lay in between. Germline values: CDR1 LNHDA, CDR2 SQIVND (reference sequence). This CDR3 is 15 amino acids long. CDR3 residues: CASSISGGLDYGYTF. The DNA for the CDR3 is TGTGCCAGTAGTATATCGGGGGGCCTCGACTATGGCTACACCTTC.

Here the CDR3 reads CASSLWGQGISYEQYF. CDR3 nucleotide sequence: TGTGCCAGCAGCTTGTGGGGACAGGGGATATCCTACGAGCAGTACTTC. The chain joins TRBV7-9 to TRBJ2-7, with 10 bases that match TRBD1. This CDR3 is 16 amino acids long. The junction had 6 bases not matched to a gene; V was cut back by 3 bases and J by 1 base. CDR1 is SEHNR and CDR2 is FQNEAQ in the germline V gene (reference sequence).

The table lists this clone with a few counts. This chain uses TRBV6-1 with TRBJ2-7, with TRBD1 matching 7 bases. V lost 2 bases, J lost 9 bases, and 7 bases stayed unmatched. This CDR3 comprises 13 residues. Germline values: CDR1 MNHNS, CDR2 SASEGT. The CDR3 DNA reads TGTGCCAGCAGTGAACATCGGGACAGTTGGCAGTACTTC. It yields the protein CASSEHRDSWQYF.

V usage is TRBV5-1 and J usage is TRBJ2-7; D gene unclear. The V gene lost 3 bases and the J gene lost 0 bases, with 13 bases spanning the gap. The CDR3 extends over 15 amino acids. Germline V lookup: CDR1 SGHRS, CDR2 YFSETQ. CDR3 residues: CASSSLYASSYEQYF. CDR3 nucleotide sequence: TGCGCCAGCAGCTCCCTTTACGCTAGCTCCTACGAGCAGTACTTC.

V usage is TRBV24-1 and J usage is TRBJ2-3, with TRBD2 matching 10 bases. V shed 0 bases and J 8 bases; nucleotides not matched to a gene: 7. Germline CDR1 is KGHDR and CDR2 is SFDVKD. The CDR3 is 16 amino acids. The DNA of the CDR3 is TGTGCCACCAGTGATTTGCAGGGGACTAGCGAGCGTACGCAGTATTTT. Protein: CATSDLQGTSERTQYF.